The entry that follows covers one T cell receptor (beta chain) sequence. The antigen remains unidentified. The data originate from a study of T cells in localized non-small cell lung cancer. Method: immunoSEQ multiplex PCR; TCRdb's copy keeps in-frame clones and lacks some. The data hold some 49,000 clones, with 81% observed a single time. General study points: For the top 100 tumor clones, a median around 61 also appeared in adjacent lung.

The source was peripheral blood mononuclear cells, collected before any cancer treatment. This receptor was taken from a man between 40 and 75 years old with stage III lung adenocarcinoma.

The CDR3 bases are TGTGCCAGCAGCTACCTTGTCCGGACCTATTGGGGGGACCAAGAGACCCAGTACTTC. This codes for CASSYLVRTYWGDQETQYF. This chain uses TRBV7-9 with TRBJ2-5; D may be TRBD2 (6 bases). The CDR3 has 19 amino acids. In germline, CDR1 is SEHNR, CDR2 FQNEAQ (reference sequence). Trimming took off 4 bases at V and 0 bases at J, with 24 bases between the two ends.